This TCR beta chain was identified during a study of blood T cell repertoires in COVID-19. For the study at large: Material from acute and convalescent COVID-19 was sourced from the United States, Italy and Spain.

Using immunoSEQ multiplex PCR, the repertoire was profiled, and TCRdb retains in-frame clones only, with some absent. The sample lists 250,000 to 350,000 clones; around 87% were seen once. Cohort allocation depended upon clinical history that participants reported. Recovered status in Cohort 3 required two negative PCRs, clearance, or symptom resolution. Regarding this clone: The junction and the germline gene differ at one end; a read error may be behind it.

The CDR3 loop spans 15 amino acids. From germline, CDR1 is MGHRA and CDR2 YSYEKL. The sequenced material came from PBMCs or T cells enriched from blood (not recorded which). The sequence derives from a woman in her 30s who had recovered from COVID-19. The V and J genes are TRBV4-1 and TRBJ1-5, with TRBD1 as a possible D gene (5 bases). As DNA, the CDR3 is TGCGCCCGCAGCGCCCGGGGTGGGGGGAACCAGCCCCAGCATTTT. Protein sequence: CARSARGGGNQPQHF.